This T cell receptor beta chain was documented in a study of blood T cells in healthy people across ages. Trimming removed 2 bases from V and 5 bases from J, with 12 bases in between. The CDR3 covers 14 residues. Germline CDR1 LGHDT, CDR2 YNNKEL (reference sequence). Together with a sample-barcoded 5' primer, a J-beta primer mix was included in a second PCR lasting about 7 to 11 cycles. TCRdb reprocessed the 5' RACE reads with MiXCR, giving one entry per CDR3 protein. The table includes around 900,000 distinct CDR3 sequences, 25% to 35% detected once. Isolation yielded PBMCs, at least 7 million per sample, in every case. This clonotype has a handful of counts.

This clonotype was sampled from a woman aged 80 or over in good health. Sequencing used blood. The rearrangement uses TRBV3-1 and TRBJ2-5; D unresolved. This CDR3 is CASSQIGDGETQYF. CDR3 DNA: TGTGCCAGCAGCCAAATTGGGGATGGGGAGACCCAGTACTTC.